The clone carrying this T cell receptor beta chain was recorded at least ten times. Time point denoted: after trial treatment. Indicated treatment: LDRT plus nivolumab, ipilimumab, low-dose cyclophosphamide and aspirin (RACIN trial). Low-dose radiotherapy, low-dose cyclophosphamide, aspirin, ipilimumab and nivolumab were all given to the donors. All eligible patients presented with advanced solid tumors that contained no tumor-infiltrating lymphocytes. This entry is derived from a study of low-dose radiotherapy and immunotherapy resistance in tumors. Study-wide context: 1 Gy per fraction was delivered to Cohort 2 every two weeks, for 13 Gy total over 26 weeks.

First-strand cDNA relied on TRAV- and TRBV-specific primers spanning alpha and beta chains. Using a constant-region primer together with a V-primer adapter, TCRs were subjected to 15 to 20 PCR cycles of amplification. Researchers amplified the isolated mRNA using in vitro transcription. TCRdb passed the reads through MiXCR, listing each CDR3 protein once. The sample consists of 95,000 to 100,000 distinct CDR3 sequences, more than 20% of them appearing once. The CDR3 spans 14 residues. V was cut by 0 bases and J by 4 bases, with 10 bases left in between. V is TRBV12-3 or TRBV12-4 and J is TRBJ2-7; D perhaps matches TRBD1 (5 bases). The receptor was isolated from a male donor with prostate cancer. Sequencing used PBMCs, obtained after low-dose radiotherapy plus immunotherapy. Here the CDR3 DNA reads TGTGCCAGCAGTTTAGCAGGGGCGGCTTACGAGCAGTACTTC. As protein: CASSLAGAAYEQYF.